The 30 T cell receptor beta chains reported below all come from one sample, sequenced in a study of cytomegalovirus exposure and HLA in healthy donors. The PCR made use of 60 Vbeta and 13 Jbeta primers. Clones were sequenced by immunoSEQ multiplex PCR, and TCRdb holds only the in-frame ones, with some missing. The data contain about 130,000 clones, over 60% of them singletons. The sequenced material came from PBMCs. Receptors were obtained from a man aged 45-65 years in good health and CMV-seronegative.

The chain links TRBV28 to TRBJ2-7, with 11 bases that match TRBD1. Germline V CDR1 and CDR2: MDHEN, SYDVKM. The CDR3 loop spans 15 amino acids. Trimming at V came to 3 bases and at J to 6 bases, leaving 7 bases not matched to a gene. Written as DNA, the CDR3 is TGTGCCAGCAGTTTGAGCGGACAGGGGGCGGGCGAGCAGTACGTC. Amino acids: CASSLSGQGAGEQYV.

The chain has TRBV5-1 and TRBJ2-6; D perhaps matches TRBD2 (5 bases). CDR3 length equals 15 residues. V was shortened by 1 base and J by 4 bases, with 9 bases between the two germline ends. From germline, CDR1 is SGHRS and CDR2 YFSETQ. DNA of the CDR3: TGCGCCAGCAGCTTGTACGGGGAGGGGGCCAACGTCCTGACTTTC. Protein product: CASSLYGEGANVLTF.

For the CDR3, the DNA is TGTGCCAGCAGTCCAGGGACAGCGAACACTGAAGCTTTCTTT. Translated: CASSPGTANTEAFF. This sequence joins TRBV27 and TRBJ1-1; 7 bases are shared with TRBD1. Germline trimming cut 5 bases from V and 1 base from J; bases unmatched to any gene: 4. CDR3 length: 14 amino acids. Germline CDR1 reads MNHEY; CDR2 reads SMNVEV (reference sequence).

The CDR3 DNA is TGTGCCAGCAGTGCCCAGGGATACAAGGCTAGAACCGGGGAGCTGTTTTTT. It translates to CASSAQGYKARTGELFF. This rearrangement joins TRBV6-1 to TRBJ2-2; the D gene is possibly TRBD1 (5 bases). V gave up 4 bases and J gave up 5 bases, with 20 bases separating them. This CDR3 is 17 amino acids long. Germline-derived CDR1 and CDR2 are MNHNS and SASEGT.

The CDR3 nucleotides are TGTGCCAGCAGTGAATCCTACAGGGTCTACGAGCAGTACTTC. This translates into CASSESYRVYEQYF. The V gene is TRBV6-1, the J gene TRBJ2-7; possible D gene TRBD1, 6 bases. Germline loops: CDR1 MNHNS, CDR2 SASEGT. Deletions cut 2 bases from V and 3 bases from J, with 11 bases between. This CDR3 contains 14 residues.

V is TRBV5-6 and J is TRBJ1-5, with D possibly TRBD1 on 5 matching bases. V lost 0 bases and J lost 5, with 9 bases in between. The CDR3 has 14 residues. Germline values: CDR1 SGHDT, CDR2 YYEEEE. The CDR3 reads CASSLGGGDQPQHF. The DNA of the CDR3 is TGTGCCAGCAGCTTGGGGGGAGGGGATCAGCCCCAGCATTTT.

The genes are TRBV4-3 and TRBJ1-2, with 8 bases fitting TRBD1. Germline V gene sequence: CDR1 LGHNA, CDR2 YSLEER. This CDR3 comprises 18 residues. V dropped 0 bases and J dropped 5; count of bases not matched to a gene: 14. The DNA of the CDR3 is TGCGCCAGCAGCCAAGAGTTCGGGACAGGCCTAGGGCAATATGGCTACACCTTC. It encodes CASSQEFGTGLGQYGYTF.

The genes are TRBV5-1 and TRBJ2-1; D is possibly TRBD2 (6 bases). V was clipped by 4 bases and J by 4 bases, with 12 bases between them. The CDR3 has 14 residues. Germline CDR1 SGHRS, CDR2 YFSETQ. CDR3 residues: CASSPAGTYNEQFF. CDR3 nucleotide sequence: TGCGCCAGCAGCCCGGCCGGGACTTACAATGAGCAGTTCTTC.

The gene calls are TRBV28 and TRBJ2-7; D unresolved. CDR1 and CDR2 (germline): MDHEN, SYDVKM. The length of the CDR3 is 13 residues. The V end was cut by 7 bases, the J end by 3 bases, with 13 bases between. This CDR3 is CASNTPANYEQYV. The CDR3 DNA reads TGTGCCAGCAACACTCCCGCCAACTACGAGCAGTACGTC.

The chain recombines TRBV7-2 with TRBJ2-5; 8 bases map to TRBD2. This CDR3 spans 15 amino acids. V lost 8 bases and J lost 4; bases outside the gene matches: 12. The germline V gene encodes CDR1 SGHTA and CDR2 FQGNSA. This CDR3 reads CASRPGGRGVETQYF. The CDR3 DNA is TGTGCCAGCCGGCCCGGGGGGCGGGGGGTAGAGACCCAGTACTTC.

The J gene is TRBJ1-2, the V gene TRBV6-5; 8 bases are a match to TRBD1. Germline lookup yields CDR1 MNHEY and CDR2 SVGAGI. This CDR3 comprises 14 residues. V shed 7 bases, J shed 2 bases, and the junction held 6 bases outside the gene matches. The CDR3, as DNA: TGTGCCAGCACTCTGGACAGGGAGAACTATGGCTACACCTTC. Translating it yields CASTLDRENYGYTF.

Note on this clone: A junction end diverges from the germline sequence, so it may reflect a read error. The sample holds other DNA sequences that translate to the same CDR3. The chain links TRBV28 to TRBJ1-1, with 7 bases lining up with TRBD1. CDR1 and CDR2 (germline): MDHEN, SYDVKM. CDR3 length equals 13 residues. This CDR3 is CASSLSGTVEAFF. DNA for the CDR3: TGTGCCAGCAGTTTATCGGGGACAGTTGAGGCTTTCTTC.

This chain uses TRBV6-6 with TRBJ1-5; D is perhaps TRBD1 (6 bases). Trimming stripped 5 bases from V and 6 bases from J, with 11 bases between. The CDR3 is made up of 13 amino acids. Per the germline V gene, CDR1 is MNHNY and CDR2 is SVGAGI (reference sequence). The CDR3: CASSVQGSQPQHF. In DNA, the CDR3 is TGTGCCAGCAGTGTACAGGGCTCTCAGCCCCAGCATTTT.

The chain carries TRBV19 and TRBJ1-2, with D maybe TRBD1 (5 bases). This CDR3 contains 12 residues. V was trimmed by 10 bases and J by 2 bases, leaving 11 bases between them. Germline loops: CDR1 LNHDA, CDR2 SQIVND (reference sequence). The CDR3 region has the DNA TGTGCCACACTGAGACAGAACTATGGCTACACCTTC. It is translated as CATLRQNYGYTF.

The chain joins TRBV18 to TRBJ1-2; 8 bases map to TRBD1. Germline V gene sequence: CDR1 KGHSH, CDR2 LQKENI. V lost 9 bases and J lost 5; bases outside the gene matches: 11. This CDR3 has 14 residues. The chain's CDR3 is CASTKGTGEYGYTF. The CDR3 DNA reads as TGTGCCAGTACAAAAGGGACAGGCGAATATGGCTACACCTTC.

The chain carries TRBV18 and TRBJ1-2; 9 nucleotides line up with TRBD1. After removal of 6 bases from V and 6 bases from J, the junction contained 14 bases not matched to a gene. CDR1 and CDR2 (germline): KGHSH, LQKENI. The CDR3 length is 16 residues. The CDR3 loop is CASSLGTGTGSHGYTF. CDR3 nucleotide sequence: TGTGCCAGCTCCCTAGGTACCGGGACAGGGTCTCATGGCTACACCTTC. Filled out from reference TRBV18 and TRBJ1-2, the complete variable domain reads NAGVMQNPRHLVRRRGQEARLRCSPMKGHSHVYWYRQLPEEGLKFMVYLQKENIIDESGMPKERFSAEFPKEGPSILRIQQVVRGDSAAYFCASSLGTGTGSHGYTFGSGTRLTVV.

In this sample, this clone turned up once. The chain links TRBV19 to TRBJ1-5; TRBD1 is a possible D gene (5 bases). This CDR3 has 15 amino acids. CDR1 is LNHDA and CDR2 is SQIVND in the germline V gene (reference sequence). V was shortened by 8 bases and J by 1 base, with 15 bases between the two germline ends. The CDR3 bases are TGTGCCAGTCTAGGCTGGGGGGAGAGCAATCAGCCCCAGCATTTT. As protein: CASLGWGESNQPQHF.

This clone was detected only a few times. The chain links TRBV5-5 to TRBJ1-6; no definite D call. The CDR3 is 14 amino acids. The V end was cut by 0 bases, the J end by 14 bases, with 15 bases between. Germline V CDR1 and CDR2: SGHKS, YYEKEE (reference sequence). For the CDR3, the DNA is TGTGCCAGCAGCTTGGGGCCCGGAGGTTACACCCTCCACTTT. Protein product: CASSLGPGGYTLHF.

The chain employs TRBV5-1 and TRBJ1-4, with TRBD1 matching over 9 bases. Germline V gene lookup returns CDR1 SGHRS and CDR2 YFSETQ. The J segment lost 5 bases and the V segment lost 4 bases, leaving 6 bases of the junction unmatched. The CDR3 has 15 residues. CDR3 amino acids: CASSAPGTGNEKLFF. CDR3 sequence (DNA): TGCGCCAGCAGCGCCCCCGGGACAGGGAATGAAAAACTGTTTTTT.

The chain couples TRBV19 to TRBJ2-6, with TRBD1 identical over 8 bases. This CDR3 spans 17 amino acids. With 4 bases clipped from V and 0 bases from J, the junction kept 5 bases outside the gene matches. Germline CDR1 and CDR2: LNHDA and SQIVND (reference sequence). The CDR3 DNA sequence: TGTGCCAGTAGTAGAGTGGACAGGGTCTCTGGGGCCAACGTCCTGACTTTC. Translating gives CASSRVDRVSGANVLTF.

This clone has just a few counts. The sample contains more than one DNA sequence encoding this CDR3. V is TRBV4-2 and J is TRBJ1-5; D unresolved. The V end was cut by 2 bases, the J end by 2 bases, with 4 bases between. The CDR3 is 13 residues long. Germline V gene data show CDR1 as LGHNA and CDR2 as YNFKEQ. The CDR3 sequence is CASSQPGNQPQHF. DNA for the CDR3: TGTGCCAGCAGCCAACCCGGCAATCAGCCCCAGCATTTT.

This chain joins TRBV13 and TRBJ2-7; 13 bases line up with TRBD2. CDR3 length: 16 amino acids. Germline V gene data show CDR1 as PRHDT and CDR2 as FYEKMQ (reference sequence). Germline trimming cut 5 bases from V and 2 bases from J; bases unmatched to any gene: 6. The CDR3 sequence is CASSPGTSGAPYEQYF. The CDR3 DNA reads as TGTGCCAGCAGCCCAGGGACTAGCGGGGCCCCCTACGAGCAGTACTTC.

CDR3 sequence: CASSPLQGLSGGYTF. CDR3 sequence (DNA): TGTGCCAGCAGCCCCTTACAGGGGCTATCGGGCGGCTACACCTTC. The J gene is TRBJ1-2, the V gene TRBV7-8, with 7 bases fitting TRBD1. The CDR3 has 15 amino acids. V lost 5 bases and J lost 8; bases outside the gene matches: 14. The germline CDR1 and CDR2 sequences are SGHVS and FQNEAQ.

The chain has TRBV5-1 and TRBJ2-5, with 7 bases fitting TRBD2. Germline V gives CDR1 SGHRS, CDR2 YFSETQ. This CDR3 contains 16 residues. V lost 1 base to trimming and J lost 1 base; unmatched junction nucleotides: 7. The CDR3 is CASSLSASGPQETQYF. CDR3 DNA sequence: TGCGCCAGCAGCTTGTCGGCTAGCGGCCCCCAAGAGACCCAGTACTTC.

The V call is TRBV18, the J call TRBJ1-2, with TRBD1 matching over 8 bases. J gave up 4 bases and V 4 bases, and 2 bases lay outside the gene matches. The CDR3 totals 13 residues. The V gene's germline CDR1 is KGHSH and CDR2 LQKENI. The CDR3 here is CASSLGQAYGYTF. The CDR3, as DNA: TGTGCCAGCTCACTGGGACAGGCCTATGGCTACACCTTC.

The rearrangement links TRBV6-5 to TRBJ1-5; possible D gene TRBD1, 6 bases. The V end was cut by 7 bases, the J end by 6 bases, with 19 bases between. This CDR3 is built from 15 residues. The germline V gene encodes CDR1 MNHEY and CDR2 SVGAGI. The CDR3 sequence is CASNPGNREGQPQHF. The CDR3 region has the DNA TGTGCCAGCAACCCGGGGAACAGGGAGGGTCAGCCCCAGCATTTT.

The CDR3 region is CASSSAPGLAPNTGELFF. The DNA for the CDR3 is TGTGCCAGCAGCTCAGCCCCGGGACTAGCGCCCAACACCGGGGAGCTGTTTTTT. The rearrangement joins TRBV13 to TRBJ2-2; 10 bases agree with TRBD2. With 4 bases clipped from V and 2 bases from J, the junction kept 10 bases outside the gene matches. The CDR3 has 18 amino acids. CDR1 PRHDT and CDR2 FYEKMQ come from the germline V gene (reference sequence).

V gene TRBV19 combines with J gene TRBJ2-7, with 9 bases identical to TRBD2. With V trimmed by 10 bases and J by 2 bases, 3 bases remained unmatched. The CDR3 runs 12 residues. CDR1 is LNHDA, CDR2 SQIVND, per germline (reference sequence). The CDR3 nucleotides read TGTGCCACCCGCGGGGGGGCCTACGAGCAGTACTTC. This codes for CATRGGAYEQYF. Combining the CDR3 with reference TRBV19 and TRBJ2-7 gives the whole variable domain DGGITQSPKYLFRKEGQNVTLSCEQNLNHDAMYWYRQDPGQGLRLIYYSQIVNDFQKGDIAEGYSVSREKKESFPLTVTSAQKNPTAFYLCATRGGAYEQYFGPGTRLTVT.

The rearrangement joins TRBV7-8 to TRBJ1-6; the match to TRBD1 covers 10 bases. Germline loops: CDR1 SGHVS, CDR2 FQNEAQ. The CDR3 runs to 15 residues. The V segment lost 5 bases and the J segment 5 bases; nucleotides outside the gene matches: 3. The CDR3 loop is CASSPGTGDNSPLHF. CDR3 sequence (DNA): TGTGCCAGCAGCCCCGGGACAGGGGATAATTCACCCCTCCACTTT.

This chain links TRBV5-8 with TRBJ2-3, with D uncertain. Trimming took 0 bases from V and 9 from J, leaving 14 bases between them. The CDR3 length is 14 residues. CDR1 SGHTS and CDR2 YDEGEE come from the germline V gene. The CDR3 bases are TGTGCCAGCAGCTTGGGCGCACCGCACGGGACGCAGTATTTT. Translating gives CASSLGAPHGTQYF.